This TCR beta chain came from a study of blood T cell repertoires in COVID-19. Across the whole study: Both acute and convalescent COVID-19 samples were obtained from the United States, Italy and Spain.

Recovered status applied to Cohort 3 donors who had two consecutive negative PCRs. It also applied to those with clearance or with symptom resolution. Some clones are missing from TCRdb's copy, which holds only in-frame ones; the method was immunoSEQ multiplex PCR. The sample contains roughly 350,000 clones, roughly nine tenths of which appear only once. What was sequenced was PBMCs or T cells enriched from blood (not recorded which). This TCR came from a woman under 40 who had recovered from COVID-19.

CDR3 bases: TGCGCCAGCAGGCGGGGGGTGGCTAGCGGGGCCGGCTACAATGAGCAGTTCTTC. It is translated as CASRRGVASGAGYNEQFF. V and J are TRBV5-1 and TRBJ2-1; 9 bases fit TRBD2. In germline, CDR1 is SGHRS, CDR2 YFSETQ. The V and J ends lost 5 bases and 3 bases, in that order; junction bases with no gene match: 15. The CDR3 is made up of 18 amino acids.